A single sample is the source of the 32 T cell receptor beta chains below, sequenced in a study of response to subunit inactivated influenza vaccine. TCRdb reprocessed the RT-PCR reads via MiXCR and lists one record per CDR3 protein. The sample includes some 640,000 distinct CDR3 sequences, about 15% of them seen just once. Sequences were derived from PBMCs from blood, sampled 14 to 15 days before vaccination. Receptor source: a man aged 45-60 years who received an inactivated influenza vaccine.

This clonotype was recorded a few times. The J gene is TRBJ2-3, the V gene TRBV5-6, with 9 bases identical to TRBD2. After removal of 0 bases from V and 4 bases from J, the junction contained 6 bases not matched to a gene. This CDR3 region has 16 residues. Germline V lookup: CDR1 SGHDT, CDR2 YYEEEE. The CDR3 reads CASSLELAGLSDTQYF. DNA for the CDR3: TGTGCCAGCAGCTTGGAGCTAGCGGGGCTATCAGATACGCAGTATTTT.

The chain links TRBV18 to TRBJ2-5; D might be TRBD1 (5 bases). V was cut by 8 bases and J by 2 bases, with 12 bases left in between. Germline CDR1 reads KGHSH; CDR2 reads LQKENI. The CDR3 loop spans 13 amino acids. The DNA for the CDR3 is TGTGCCAGCACCGGACAAAAACAAGAGACCCAGTACTTC. This encodes CASTGQKQETQYF.

The rearrangement joins TRBV6-2 or TRBV6-3 to TRBJ2-6, with D perhaps TRBD2 (5 bases). This CDR3 is 15 amino acids long. Germline V gene lookup returns CDR1 MNHEY and CDR2 SVGEGT. Here the CDR3 DNA reads TGTGCTACCCAGCGAGGGCTGGGTGGGGCCAACGTCCTGACTTTC. Translated, it gives CATQRGLGGANVLTF.

The table lists this clonotype with a few counts. The chain couples TRBV5-1 to TRBJ1-1, with D possibly matching TRBD1 (6 bases). This CDR3 is 14 amino acids long. Trimming cost V 5 bases and J 0 bases, with 11 bases left between them. Germline V gene data show CDR1 as SGHRS and CDR2 as YFSETQ. The CDR3 is CASRPGQLNTEAFF. The CDR3 DNA follows: TGCGCCAGCAGACCGGGACAATTGAACACTGAAGCTTTCTTT.

This clonotype was counted a few times. The chain employs TRBV20-1 and TRBJ2-2, with 10 nucleotides matching TRBD2. This CDR3 has 14 amino acids. Germline trimming cut 5 bases from V and 3 bases from J; bases unmatched to any gene: 3. From germline, CDR1 is DFQATT and CDR2 SNEGSKA (reference sequence). The CDR3 loop is CSAQTSGYTGELFF. The CDR3 DNA reads as TGCAGTGCTCAGACTAGCGGGTACACCGGGGAGCTGTTTTTT.

This clonotype turned up a few times. This chain uses TRBV20-1 with TRBJ2-2; D ambiguous. The germline V gene has CDR1 DFQATT and CDR2 SNEGSKA (reference sequence). V shed 1 base and J shed 3 bases, with 12 bases lying between them. There are 15 residues in the CDR3. CDR3 loop: CSARVRDFDTGELFF. DNA for the CDR3: TGCAGTGCTAGAGTGCGTGATTTCGACACCGGGGAGCTGTTTTTT.

V usage is TRBV11-2 and J usage is TRBJ1-4; D unclear. The CDR3 length is 14 residues. Germline lookup yields CDR1 SGHAT and CDR2 FQNNGV. Trimming removed 1 base from V and 5 bases from J, with 8 bases in between. The CDR3 spells CASSLGSLNEKLFF. CDR3 bases: TGTGCCAGCAGCTTAGGCAGCCTCAATGAAAAACTGTTTTTT.

This sequence joins TRBV7-2 and TRBJ2-5; D may match TRBD1 or TRBD2 (6 bases each). This CDR3 has 16 amino acids. V dropped 5 bases and J dropped 4 bases, with 20 bases sitting between them. Germline assignment: CDR1 SGHTA and CDR2 FQGNSA. CDR3 sequence reads: CASSPQGWGGGETQYF. CDR3 sequence (DNA): TGTGCCAGCAGCCCACAGGGTTGGGGAGGAGGAGAGACCCAGTACTTC.

The V call is TRBV5-1, the J call TRBJ2-7, with 7 nucleotides matching TRBD1. The CDR3 is 15 residues long. V dropped 5 bases and J dropped 0; count of bases not matched to a gene: 8. CDR1 and CDR2 (germline): SGHRS, YFSETQ. The CDR3 reads CASRSKQGDSYEQYF. DNA for the CDR3: TGCGCCAGCAGAAGTAAGCAGGGGGACTCCTACGAGCAGTACTTC.

The V gene is TRBV5-1, the J gene TRBJ2-2; D is perhaps TRBD2 (6 bases). In germline, CDR1 is SGHRS, CDR2 YFSETQ. Trimming removed 0 bases from V and 2 bases from J, with 14 bases in between. The CDR3 loop spans 17 amino acids. This CDR3 reads CASSLVTASDNTGELFF. DNA for the CDR3: TGCGCCAGCAGCTTGGTTACGGCTAGCGATAACACCGGGGAGCTGTTTTTT.

There are a few counts of this clonotype. The chain joins TRBV28 to TRBJ2-3; the D is unclear. Trimming took off 1 base at V and 2 bases at J, with 7 bases between the two ends. The CDR3 runs 14 residues. CDR1 MDHEN and CDR2 SYDVKM come from the germline V gene. CDR3 nucleotides: TGTGCCAGCAGTTTATCGTTCTACACAGATACGCAGTATTTT. As protein: CASSLSFYTDTQYF.

This clonotype has only a few counts. The genes are TRBV2 and TRBJ2-3; D unclear. Germline V gives CDR1 SNHLY, CDR2 FYNNEI. Trimming pared 7 bases from V and 1 base from J, leaving 12 bases between. This CDR3 comprises 14 residues. As DNA, the CDR3 is TGTGCCAGCACCGTCGCAGAGGGCACAGATACGCAGTATTTT. Translating gives CASTVAEGTDTQYF.

The table lists this clonotype with a few counts. The rearrangement joins TRBV20-1 to TRBJ2-7; D is unclear. Trimming removed 8 bases at V and 5 bases at J, with 10 bases between. Germline CDR1 reads DFQATT; CDR2 reads SNEGSKA (reference sequence). The CDR3 runs to 10 residues. CDR3 region: CSPVRNEQYF. The CDR3 bases are TGCAGTCCCGTAAGAAACGAGCAGTACTTC.

The V call is TRBV11-1, the J call TRBJ2-3; 10 bases fit TRBD1. The CDR3 is 19 residues long. Per the germline V gene, CDR1 is SGHAT and CDR2 is FQDESV (reference sequence). V lost 2 bases and J lost 2; bases outside the gene matches: 13. CDR3 region: CASSLPSTGGVISTDTQYF. DNA for the CDR3: TGTGCCAGCAGCTTACCATCGACAGGGGGCGTTATATCCACAGATACGCAGTATTTT.

The rearrangement joins TRBV5-1 to TRBJ2-5, with 9 bases lining up with TRBD1. Germline CDR1 is SGHRS and CDR2 is YFSETQ. V trimming: 7 bases; J trimming: 5 bases; junction bases outside the gene matches: 12. CDR3 size: 15 residues. CDR3 in amino acids: CASHSMDRGGETQYF. The DNA of the CDR3 is TGCGCCAGCCATTCAATGGACAGGGGTGGCGAGACCCAGTACTTC.

V is TRBV5-6 and J is TRBJ2-1; the match to TRBD2 covers 8 bases. J was trimmed by 8 bases and V by 1 base; bases with no gene match: 11. Germline V gene data show CDR1 as SGHDT and CDR2 as YYEEEE. CDR3 length: 16 residues. CDR3 DNA sequence: TGTGCCAGCAGCTTGATTCGGCTAGCGGGTCTCGATGAGCAGTTCTTC. Translating it yields CASSLIRLAGLDEQFF.

V usage is TRBV11-2 and J usage is TRBJ2-7; either TRBD1 or TRBD2 may supply D (5 bases each). Trimming cost V 4 bases and J 1 base, with 14 bases left between them. Germline lookup yields CDR1 SGHAT and CDR2 FQNNGV. CDR3 size: 15 residues. The chain's CDR3 is CASSSWDRPSYEQYF. CDR3 DNA: TGTGCCAGCAGCTCCTGGGACCGGCCTTCCTACGAGCAGTACTTC.

This clonotype was counted at least ten times. The rearrangement links TRBV4-2 to TRBJ1-2; weak D call: TRBD1 (5 bases). Germline V CDR1 and CDR2: LGHNA, YNFKEQ. The CDR3 contains 19 residues. V was shortened by 1 base and J by 5 bases, with 26 bases between the two germline ends. CDR3 in amino acids: CASSQVLIPDPGRGYGYTF. CDR3 nucleotide sequence: TGTGCCAGCAGCCAAGTGCTAATTCCAGACCCGGGGAGGGGATATGGCTACACCTTC.

This clonotype was seen a handful of times. This sequence joins TRBV3-1 and TRBJ1-6; 9 bases match TRBD1. The V gene end was trimmed by 5 bases and the J gene end by 11 bases; junction bases not matched to a gene: 7. The CDR3 consists of 14 residues. CDR1 is LGHDT, CDR2 YNNKEL, per germline (reference sequence). CDR3 sequence reads: CASSNTGGSAPLHF. Written as DNA, the CDR3 is TGTGCCAGCAGCAATACAGGGGGCAGCGCACCCCTCCACTTT.

There are many counts of this clonotype. The chain couples TRBV12-3 or TRBV12-4 to TRBJ2-3; no reliable D call. The CDR3 covers 11 residues. The V end lost 5 bases, the J end lost 5 bases, and 5 bases lay between the germline ends. Written as DNA, the CDR3 is TGTGCCAGCAGTGTGCGAGATACGCAGTATTTT. Translated: CASSVRDTQYF.

This clonotype was detected only a few times. V and J are TRBV4-3 and TRBJ2-1; D might be TRBD2 (5 bases). Trimming removed 2 bases from V and 8 bases from J, with 13 bases in between. CDR1 is LGHNA and CDR2 is YSLEER in the germline V gene. This CDR3 has 14 amino acids. CDR3 nucleotides: TGCGCCAGCAGCCAAAGGTTAGCGTCTGATGAGCAGTTCTTC. Translating it yields CASSQRLASDEQFF.

This clonotype was counted a few times. The chain combines TRBV20-1 with TRBJ2-7, with 9 positions matching TRBD2. This CDR3 is built from 13 residues. From germline, CDR1 is DFQATT and CDR2 SNEGSKA (reference sequence). J gave up 3 bases and V 7 bases, and 7 bases lay outside the gene matches. This chain's CDR3 is CSVGASGIYEQYF. The CDR3 region has the DNA TGCAGTGTTGGTGCTAGCGGGATCTACGAGCAGTACTTC.

This clonotype was recorded a few times. V usage is TRBV20-1 and J usage is TRBJ2-1; tentative D call: TRBD2 (6 bases). CDR3 length equals 14 residues. Germline CDR1 reads DFQATT; CDR2 reads SNEGSKA (reference sequence). The V end was cut by 6 bases, the J end by 5 bases, with 17 bases between. As DNA, the CDR3 is TGCAGTGCCCCGGGGTTTAGCGGTAACAATGAGCAGTTCTTC. It specifies CSAPGFSGNNEQFF.

This chain links TRBV20-1 with TRBJ2-7; 10 bases align to TRBD2. V dropped 5 bases and J dropped 3; count of bases not matched to a gene: 10. This CDR3 is built from 15 residues. Germline values: CDR1 DFQATT, CDR2 SNEGSKA (reference sequence). CDR3: CSAPTLAGVDYEQYF. CDR3 sequence (DNA): TGCAGTGCTCCAACCCTAGCGGGAGTTGACTACGAGCAGTACTTC.

The chain combines TRBV6-1 with TRBJ2-1; the D gene is possibly TRBD2 (6 bases). Germline CDR1 MNHNS, CDR2 SASEGT. Trimming stripped 6 bases from V and 5 bases from J, with 20 bases between. The CDR3 length is 16 residues. The CDR3 region is CASRRGTLTTNNEQFF. In DNA, the CDR3 is TGTGCCAGCAGGCGCGGGACTCTTACTACTAACAATGAGCAGTTCTTC.

J is TRBJ2-1 and V is TRBV15, with TRBD2 identical over 9 bases. The junction had 5 bases not matched to a gene; V was cut back by 0 bases and J by 8 bases. The CDR3 length is 15 residues. CDR1 is LNHNV and CDR2 is YYDKDF in the germline V gene (reference sequence). In nucleotides, the CDR3 is TGTGCCACCAGCAGAGATCAGGGCGGGGGGGATGAGCAGTTCTTC. It translates to CATSRDQGGGDEQFF.

This clonotype was found a few times. V usage is TRBV6-5 and J usage is TRBJ1-2; no clear D. Germline CDR1 is MNHEY and CDR2 is SVGAGI. V dropped 0 bases and J dropped 1 base, with 12 bases sitting between them. The CDR3 runs to 16 residues. CDR3 nucleotides: TGTGCCAGCAGTTACTCCCCCCAAACAAGTAACTATGGCTACACCTTC. Its protein is CASSYSPQTSNYGYTF.

This clonotype was seen at least ten times. The chain employs TRBV20-1 and TRBJ1-2; D is ambiguous. Germline CDR1 DFQATT, CDR2 SNEGSKA (reference sequence). Trimming removed 0 bases from V and 11 bases from J, with 13 bases in between. The CDR3 spans 12 residues. In DNA, the CDR3 is TGCAGTGCTAGAGATCGGGCAGCTTCTTACACCTTC. Translating gives CSARDRAASYTF.

The table lists this clonotype with a few counts. The chain uses TRBV4-1 and TRBJ1-1; D is perhaps TRBD1 (6 bases). Germline-derived CDR1 and CDR2 are MGHRA and YSYEKL. V was cut by 5 bases and J by 3 bases, with 16 bases left in between. This CDR3 comprises 15 residues. The CDR3 here is CASSEGGGADTEAFF. In DNA, the CDR3 is TGCGCCAGCAGCGAAGGGGGGGGCGCGGACACTGAAGCTTTCTTT.

DNA of the CDR3: TGTGCCAGCAGATCAGGGGGCCCAAACACCGGGGAGCTGTTTTTT. This gives the protein CASRSGGPNTGELFF. V is TRBV25-1 and J is TRBJ2-2; TRBD1 agrees at 8 bases. The CDR3 runs to 15 residues. In germline, CDR1 is MGHDK, CDR2 SYGVNS. The junction had 5 bases not matched to a gene; V was cut back by 6 bases and J by 2 bases. Based on the CDR3 plus reference TRBV25-1 and TRBJ2-2, the full variable domain is EADIYQTPRYLVIGTGKKITLECSQTMGHDKMYWYQQDPGMELHLIHYSYGVNSTEKGDLSSESTVSRIRTEHFPLTLESARPSHTSQYLCASRSGGPNTGELFFGEGSRLTVL.

This clonotype has ten or more counts. The rearrangement joins TRBV28 to TRBJ2-7, with a tentative D call TRBD1 (5 bases). The V gene's germline CDR1 is MDHEN and CDR2 SYDVKM. This CDR3 comprises 14 residues. With 7 bases removed from V and 1 base from J, the gap between germline ends came to 14 bases. The CDR3 DNA sequence: TGTGCCAGCAATCCAGGACACACATCCTACGAGCAGTACTTC. Protein: CASNPGHTSYEQYF. The full variable domain, rest sourced from reference TRBV28 and TRBJ2-7, is DVKVTQSSRYLVKRTGEKVFLECVQDMDHENMFWYRQDPGLGLRLIYFSYDVKMKEKGDIPEGYSVSREKKERFSLILESASTNQTSMYLCASNPGHTSYEQYFGPGTRLTVT.

This rearrangement joins TRBV4-1 to TRBJ2-5; TRBD1 aligns across 7 bases. The CDR3 sequence is 16 residues long. The V and J ends lost 0 bases and 5 bases, in that order; junction bases with no gene match: 9. The V gene's germline CDR1 is MGHRA and CDR2 YSYEKL. The CDR3 sequence: CASSQDLPGGRETQYF. In DNA form, the CDR3 reads TGCGCCAGCAGCCAAGATCTACCAGGGGGACGTGAGACCCAGTACTTC.